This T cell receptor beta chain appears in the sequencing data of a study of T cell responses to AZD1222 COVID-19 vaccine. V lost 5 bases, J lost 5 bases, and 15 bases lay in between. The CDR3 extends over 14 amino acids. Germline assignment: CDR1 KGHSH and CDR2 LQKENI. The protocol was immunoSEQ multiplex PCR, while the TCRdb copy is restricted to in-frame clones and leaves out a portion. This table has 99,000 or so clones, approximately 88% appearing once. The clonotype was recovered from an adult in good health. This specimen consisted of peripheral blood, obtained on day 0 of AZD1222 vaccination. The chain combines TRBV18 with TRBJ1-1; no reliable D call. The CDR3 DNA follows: TGTGCCAGCTCATACCTAGGGCCGGGGACTGAAGCTTTCTTT. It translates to CASSYLGPGTEAFF.